The 27 T cell receptor beta chains listed next were all sequenced from one sample in a study of cytomegalovirus exposure and HLA in healthy donors. PCR was performed using 60 Vbeta and 13 Jbeta primers. The table came from immunoSEQ multiplex PCR; TCRdb's copy has only in-frame clones and leaves some out. This sample contains about 160,000 clones. Sequenced material: PBMCs. These receptors all stem from a man aged 25 to 45 in good health and CMV-seronegative.

The chain joins TRBV5-8 to TRBJ2-3, with a weak D call TRBD1 (5 bases). The CDR3 is made up of 12 amino acids. The germline V and J ends were trimmed by 4 bases and 7 bases, with 10 bases remaining between them. Germline lookup yields CDR1 SGHTS and CDR2 YDEGEE. The DNA of the CDR3 is TGTGCCAGCAGCAAGACAGATAATACGCAGTATTTT. It yields the protein CASSKTDNTQYF.

The CDR3 sequence is CAISGRLASTDTQYF. CDR3 DNA: TGTGCCATCAGTGGTCGACTAGCTAGCACAGATACGCAGTATTTT. V and J are TRBV10-3 and TRBJ2-3; TRBD2 agrees at 7 bases. From germline, CDR1 is ENHRY and CDR2 SYGVKD. The CDR3 sequence is 15 residues long. The J segment lost 0 bases and the V segment lost 4 bases, leaving 4 bases of the junction unmatched.

The chain couples TRBV5-1 to TRBJ1-1, with 9 bases fitting TRBD1. Germline trimming cut 4 bases from V and 0 bases from J; bases unmatched to any gene: 10. The CDR3 contains 17 residues. Germline loops: CDR1 SGHRS, CDR2 YFSETQ. The CDR3 DNA reads as TGCGCCAGCAGCCAAATGCCCGGGACAGGGATGAACACTGAAGCTTTCTTT. Translating it yields CASSQMPGTGMNTEAFF.

V usage is TRBV5-1 and J usage is TRBJ1-1, with D hard to call. CDR3 length: 15 residues. Germline V gene lookup returns CDR1 SGHRS and CDR2 YFSETQ. The V and J ends lost 1 base and 0 bases respectively, with 10 bases between them. The DNA for the CDR3 is TGCGCCAGCAGCTTGCTCGGGGAAATGAACACTGAAGCTTTCTTT. This gives the protein CASSLLGEMNTEAFF.

The chain links TRBV28 to TRBJ1-2; D possibly corresponds to TRBD1 (5 bases). CDR3 length: 12 amino acids. CDR1 and CDR2 (germline): MDHEN, SYDVKM. The germline V and J ends were trimmed by 7 bases and 4 bases, with 10 bases remaining between them. The CDR3 loop is CASTGKVYGYTF. CDR3 sequence (DNA): TGTGCCAGCACAGGGAAGGTCTATGGCTACACCTTC.

The chain joins TRBV18 to TRBJ2-3, with TRBD2 matching over 10 bases. Germline V gene lookup returns CDR1 KGHSH and CDR2 LQKENI. The CDR3 is 15 residues long. Losses at the gene ends were 3 bases for V and 4 bases for J; bases not matched to a gene: 4. In DNA form, the CDR3 reads TGTGCCAGCTCACCGTCTAGCGGGGGTTCAGATACGCAGTATTTT. Protein product: CASSPSSGGSDTQYF.

This chain links TRBV4-1 with TRBJ2-7; 7 bases are shared with TRBD2. V was clipped by 3 bases and J by 3 bases; unmatched bases: 5. Looked up from germline, CDR1 is MGHRA and CDR2 is YSYEKL. This CDR3 region has 14 residues. In DNA form, the CDR3 reads TGCGCCAGCAGCCATTTTGCGGGAGTCTACGAGCAGTACTTC. This encodes CASSHFAGVYEQYF.

This chain joins TRBV5-1 and TRBJ2-5, with D possibly being TRBD1 (6 bases). Germline assignment: CDR1 SGHRS and CDR2 YFSETQ. The CDR3 is made up of 14 amino acids. The V gene lost 4 bases and the J gene lost 4 bases, with 14 bases spanning the gap. CDR3 region: CASSPQRGGETQYF. The CDR3 DNA is TGCGCCAGCAGCCCGCAGCGAGGGGGAGAGACCCAGTACTTC.

This chain uses TRBV9 with TRBJ2-2; possible D gene TRBD1, 6 bases. Germline loops: CDR1 SGDLS, CDR2 YYNGEE. The CDR3 has 15 residues. The V end was cut by 4 bases, the J end by 5 bases, with 15 bases between. In DNA, the CDR3 is TGTGCCAGCAGCCCTTGGACAGTAACGACCGGGGAGCTGTTTTTT. It specifies CASSPWTVTTGELFF.

The rearrangement joins TRBV28 to TRBJ2-5; 7 positions match TRBD2. Germline CDR1 and CDR2: MDHEN and SYDVKM. The ends lost 8 bases at V and 7 bases at J; junction bases unmatched: 4. This CDR3 is built from 11 residues. CDR3 protein: CASDTGGTQYF. DNA of the CDR3: TGTGCCAGCGACACGGGGGGGACCCAGTACTTC.

DNA for the CDR3: TGTGCCAGCTCGGAGGGGGCCAACTATGGCTACACCTTC. Its translation: CASSEGANYGYTF. This rearrangement joins TRBV18 to TRBJ1-2; 7 bases match TRBD1. J was trimmed by 2 bases and V by 6 bases; bases with no gene match: 3. Germline V gene lookup returns CDR1 KGHSH and CDR2 LQKENI. The CDR3 is 13 residues long.

The chain carries TRBV27 and TRBJ2-2; weak D call: TRBD1 (5 bases). Trimming took 5 bases from V and 4 from J, leaving 14 bases between them. Germline V lookup: CDR1 MNHEY, CDR2 SMNVEV (reference sequence). CDR3 length: 15 residues. The CDR3 protein is CASSGIVRGTGELFF. The CDR3 DNA follows: TGTGCCAGCAGTGGGATAGTTAGGGGCACCGGGGAGCTGTTTTTT.

The chain recombines TRBV4-1 with TRBJ1-5; possible D gene TRBD1, 6 bases. CDR3 length: 15 residues. Germline CDR1 MGHRA, CDR2 YSYEKL. Trimming shortened V by 1 base and J by 6 bases, and 13 bases separated the two germline ends. The CDR3 is CASSQVPGEGQPQHF. The CDR3 DNA follows: TGCGCCAGCAGCCAAGTCCCAGGGGAGGGTCAGCCCCAGCATTTT.

The chain couples TRBV6-4 to TRBJ1-2; 9 nucleotides align to TRBD1. Looked up from germline, CDR1 is MRHNA and CDR2 is SNTAGT. This CDR3 is built from 16 residues. V dropped 0 bases and J dropped 8; count of bases not matched to a gene: 10. The DNA for the CDR3 is TGTGCCAGCAGTGACTCAGGGACAGGGAGCATGCTGGGCTACACCTTC. This encodes CASSDSGTGSMLGYTF.

The chain is built from TRBV6-1 and TRBJ2-3; 8 bases are a match to TRBD2. Germline lookup yields CDR1 MNHNS and CDR2 SASEGT. V shed 5 bases, J shed 4 bases, and the junction held 5 bases outside the gene matches. The CDR3 spans 14 residues. The CDR3 is CASSLRAGADTQYF. DNA for the CDR3: TGTGCCAGCAGTCTGCGAGCGGGAGCAGATACGCAGTATTTT.

The chain couples TRBV7-2 to TRBJ2-5; a weak D match, TRBD2 (7 bases). The CDR3 consists of 16 residues. V shed 4 bases and J shed 2 bases, with 17 bases lying between them. The germline CDR1 and CDR2 sequences are SGHTA and FQGNSA. The CDR3 region has the DNA TGTGCCAGCAGCTCCCACAGCGGGGACACGCAAGAGACCCAGTACTTC. It is translated as CASSSHSGDTQETQYF.

The chain links TRBV6-5 to TRBJ2-7; maybe TRBD2 (5 bases). The germline V and J ends were trimmed by 7 bases and 2 bases, with 9 bases remaining between them. CDR1 and CDR2 from the germline V gene are MNHEY and SVGAGI. This CDR3 is built from 12 residues. Written as DNA, the CDR3 is TGTGCCAGCACCGGGGTAACCTACGAGCAGTACTTC. As protein: CASTGVTYEQYF.

The rearrangement joins TRBV28 to TRBJ2-5; TRBD2 matches at 8 bases. Matching the DNA end better, TRBJ2-7 makes the J call doubtful. The germline V gene encodes CDR1 MDHEN and CDR2 SYDVKM. This CDR3 has 14 amino acids. CDR3 residues: CAWGGTSGSYEQYF. For the CDR3, the DNA is TGTGCTTGGGGGGGTACTAGCGGCTCCTACGAGCAGTACTTC.

The gene calls are TRBV29-1 and TRBJ2-3; maybe TRBD2 (6 bases). This CDR3 comprises 15 residues. V lost 6 bases and J 2 bases, leaving 18 bases between the germline ends. CDR1 and CDR2 (germline): SQVTM, ANQGSEA. The CDR3 spells CSVEDYPRATDTQYF. The CDR3 region has the DNA TGCAGCGTAGAGGACTATCCTCGGGCCACAGATACGCAGTATTTT.

V usage is TRBV7-3 and J usage is TRBJ2-7; 11 bases line up with TRBD2. V lost 5 bases to trimming and J lost 5 bases; unmatched junction nucleotides: 8. Germline CDR1 SGHTA, CDR2 FQGTGA. There are 15 residues in the CDR3. CDR3 nucleotides: TGTGCCAGCAGCCAAACACTAGCGGGAGTCCACGAGCAGTACTTC. Translation: CASSQTLAGVHEQYF.

This chain uses TRBV14 with TRBJ2-7; 9 bases line up with TRBD1. The germline gives CDR1 SGHDN, CDR2 FVKESK. Unmatched junction bases numbered 14, after V lost 0 bases and J lost 2 bases. The CDR3 spans 19 residues. The CDR3 here is CASSQEPTGGFFRPYEQYF. In nucleotides, the CDR3 is TGTGCCAGCAGCCAAGAGCCGACAGGGGGATTTTTTAGGCCCTACGAGCAGTACTTC.

The gene calls are TRBV7-9 and TRBJ2-7; 9 positions agree with TRBD1. Germline-derived CDR1 and CDR2 are SEHNR and FQNEAQ (reference sequence). Trimming cost V 3 bases and J 6 bases; bases outside gene matches: 6. This CDR3 contains 14 residues. The CDR3 nucleotides read TGTGCCAGCAGCTTTGTCGGGACAGGGCCCGAGCAGTACTTC. Encoded protein: CASSFVGTGPEQYF.

The genes are TRBV19 and TRBJ1-5; D not certain. V gave up 1 base and J gave up 4 bases, with 20 bases separating them. The CDR3 runs 18 residues. CDR1 is LNHDA, CDR2 SQIVND, per germline (reference sequence). Here the CDR3 reads CASSIGLRSDGGNQPQHF. For the CDR3, the DNA is TGTGCCAGTAGTATAGGACTTCGGTCGGACGGCGGGAATCAGCCCCAGCATTTT.

The rearrangement joins TRBV15 to TRBJ1-1; 7 bases fit TRBD1. The germline CDR1 and CDR2 sequences are LNHNV and YYDKDF (reference sequence). The V gene end was trimmed by 4 bases and the J gene end by 2 bases; junction bases not matched to a gene: 13. This CDR3 is 17 amino acids long. The CDR3 nucleotides are TGTGCCACCAGCAAAGGGGACAGAGGGGGCGGAAACACTGAAGCTTTCTTT. This encodes CATSKGDRGGGNTEAFF.

The chain uses TRBV28 and TRBJ2-7, with D maybe TRBD1 (5 bases). This CDR3 is 15 amino acids long. Trimming took 8 bases from V and 2 from J, leaving 19 bases between them. Germline CDR1 reads MDHEN; CDR2 reads SYDVKM. The CDR3 coding sequence is TGTGCCAGCGTACCACTTGGGGCTTCTCCCTACGAGCAGTACTTC. Translated, it gives CASVPLGASPYEQYF.

This sequence joins TRBV5-4 and TRBJ1-6; D not certain. CDR3 length equals 13 residues. The V gene's germline CDR1 is SGHNT and CDR2 YYREEE (reference sequence). Trimming stripped 3 bases from V and 9 bases from J, with 10 bases between. CDR3 DNA: TGTGCCAGCAGCTCCTGGTCGGGTTCACCCCTCCACTTT. It yields the protein CASSSWSGSPLHF.

This rearrangement joins TRBV7-3 to TRBJ2-1; tentative D call: TRBD2 (5 bases). Trimming stripped 3 bases from V and 2 bases from J, with 17 bases between. This CDR3 is 17 amino acids long. Germline V gives CDR1 SGHTA, CDR2 FQGTGA. CDR3: CASSFRTGIPAYNEQFF. In nucleotides, the CDR3 is TGTGCCAGCAGCTTCCGCACCGGGATCCCCGCCTACAATGAGCAGTTCTTC.